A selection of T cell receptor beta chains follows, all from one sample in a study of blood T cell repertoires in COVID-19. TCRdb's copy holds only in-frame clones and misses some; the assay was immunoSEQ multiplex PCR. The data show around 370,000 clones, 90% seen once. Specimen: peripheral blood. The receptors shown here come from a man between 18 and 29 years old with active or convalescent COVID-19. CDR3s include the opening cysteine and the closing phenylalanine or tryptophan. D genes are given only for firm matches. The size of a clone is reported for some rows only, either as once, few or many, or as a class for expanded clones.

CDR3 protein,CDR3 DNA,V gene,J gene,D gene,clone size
CASSGGTVNSYEQYF,TGTGCCAGCAGCGGCGGGACAGTTAACTCCTACGAGCAGTACTTC,TRBV9,TRBJ2-7,.,.
CASRTSGQETQYF,TGTGCCAGTAGGACTAGCGGGCAAGAGACCCAGTACTTC,TRBV19,TRBJ2-5,TRBD2,.
CASRTFGTDNSPLHF,TGTGCCAGTAGAACTTTCGGGACAGATAATTCACCCCTCCACTTT,TRBV19,TRBJ1-6,TRBD1,.
CASSMAPGQGNYGYTF,TGCGCCAGCAGCATGGCCCCGGGACAGGGGAACTATGGCTACACCTTC,TRBV5-1,TRBJ1-2,TRBD1,.
CASSPPQGHQETQYF,TGTGCCAGCTCACCTCCGCAGGGTCACCAAGAGACCCAGTACTTC,TRBV18,TRBJ2-5,.,once
CAVGQDSGANVLTF,TGTGCCGTCGGACAAGACTCTGGGGCCAACGTGCTGACTTTC,TRBV10-3,TRBJ2-6,.,.
CAISSGGTGVNSPLHF,TGTGCCATCTCTTCCGGGGGGACAGGGGTTAATTCACCCCTCCACTTT,TRBV10-3,TRBJ1-6,TRBD1,once
CASSPRLAGSIEPHEQFF,TGTGCCAGCAGCCCCAGACTAGCGGGATCTATCGAACCCCATGAGCAGTTCTTC,TRBV7-6,TRBJ2-1,TRBD2,.
CASSQDTSTDTQYF,TGTGCCAGCAGCCAAGATACTAGCACAGATACGCAGTATTTT,TRBV4-2,TRBJ2-3,.,once
CSASQGSSYNSPLHF,TGCAGTGCTAGTCAGGGGAGCTCCTATAATTCACCCCTCCACTTT,TRBV20-1,TRBJ1-6,.,.
CASSSRPNTEAFF,TGTGCCAGCAGTTCCAGGCCGAACACTGAAGCTTTCTTT,TRBV6-5,TRBJ1-1,.,once
CASSGLAGAHYNEQFF,TGTGCCAGCAGCGGACTAGCGGGGGCACACTACAATGAGCAGTTCTTC,TRBV11-2,TRBJ2-1,TRBD2,.
CASSVRQNNSPLHF,TGTGCCAGCAGCGTACGTCAGAATAATTCACCCCTCCACTTT,TRBV9,TRBJ1-6,.,.
CAVGGKVANEQFF,TGTGCCGTCGGGGGGAAGGTGGCCAATGAGCAGTTCTTC,TRBV19,TRBJ2-1,TRBD2,few
CASSPGGLGETQYF,TGTGCCAGCTCACCAGGCGGGCTTGGGGAGACCCAGTACTTC,TRBV18,TRBJ2-5,.,.
CASRRTGGETQYF,TGTGCCAGCAGACGGACAGGGGGAGAGACCCAGTACTTC,TRBV6-5,TRBJ2-5,TRBD1,.
CASSYPLEDGELFF,TGTGCCAGCAGTTACCCCCTCGAGGACGGGGAGCTGTTTTTT,TRBV6-6,TRBJ2-2,.,.
CASSSGQLNTEAFF,TGTGCCAGCAGCTCGGGACAGTTGAACACTGAAGCTTTCTTT,TRBV5-6,TRBJ1-1,TRBD1,.
CASSPQRGGNNEQFF,TGTGCTAGCAGCCCGCAGCGGGGGGGTAACAATGAGCAGTTCTTC,TRBV7-7,TRBJ2-1,TRBD2,.
CASSPSPYEQYF,TGTGCCAGCAGTCCCTCCCCCTACGAGCAGTACTTC,TRBV27,TRBJ2-7,.,.
CASSVGTSDGTDTQYF,TGTGCCAGCAGCGTAGGTACTAGCGACGGCACAGATACGCAGTATTTT,TRBV9,TRBJ2-3,TRBD2,.
CASSPEIGEPGSPLHF,TGTGCCAGCAGCCCGGAGATAGGGGAACCAGGTTCACCCCTCCACTTT,TRBV11-1,TRBJ1-6,.,.
CASSLTTSGRPSTDTQYF,TGTGCCAGCAGCTTAACGACTAGCGGGAGGCCTAGCACAGATACGCAGTATTTT,TRBV7-3,TRBJ2-3,TRBD2,.
CASSSSGTGDSPLHF,TGTGCCAGCAGCTCCTCCGGGACAGGGGATTCACCCCTCCACTTT,TRBV5-6,TRBJ1-6,TRBD1,.
CASSQIGTTVKLFF,TGTGCCAGCAGCCAAATCGGGACAACCGTAAAACTGTTTTTT,TRBV3-1/TRBV3-2,TRBJ1-4,.,.
CAVATPNTGELFF,TGTGCCGTGGCGACTCCGAACACCGGGGAGCTGTTTTTT,TRBV10-3,TRBJ2-2,.,.
CASSPSGAYEQYF,TGTGCCAGCTCACCCTCAGGGGCCTACGAGCAGTACTTC,TRBV18,TRBJ2-7,.,.
CASSRGIEAFF,TGTGCCAGCAGCCGAGGTATTGAAGCTTTCTTT,TRBV5-6,TRBJ1-1,.,.
CASKETGLPRLGVRFDTQYF,TGTGCCAGCAAAGAAACGGGACTGCCCAGGTTGGGGGTACGATTTGATACGCAGTATTTT,TRBV2,TRBJ2-3,.,.
CAWSTTTGTGGEKLFF,TGTGCCTGGAGTACAACAACCGGGACAGGGGGCGAAAAACTGTTTTTT,TRBV30,TRBJ1-4,TRBD1,.
CASSYRKGGNNEQYF,TGTGCCAGCAGTTACCGAAAAGGGGGCAACAACGAGCAGTACTTC,TRBV6-5,TRBJ2-7,TRBD1,.
CASSLLGEVEKLFF,TGTGCCAGCAGTTTATTGGGGGAGGTTGAAAAACTGTTTTTT,TRBV28,TRBJ1-4,.,.